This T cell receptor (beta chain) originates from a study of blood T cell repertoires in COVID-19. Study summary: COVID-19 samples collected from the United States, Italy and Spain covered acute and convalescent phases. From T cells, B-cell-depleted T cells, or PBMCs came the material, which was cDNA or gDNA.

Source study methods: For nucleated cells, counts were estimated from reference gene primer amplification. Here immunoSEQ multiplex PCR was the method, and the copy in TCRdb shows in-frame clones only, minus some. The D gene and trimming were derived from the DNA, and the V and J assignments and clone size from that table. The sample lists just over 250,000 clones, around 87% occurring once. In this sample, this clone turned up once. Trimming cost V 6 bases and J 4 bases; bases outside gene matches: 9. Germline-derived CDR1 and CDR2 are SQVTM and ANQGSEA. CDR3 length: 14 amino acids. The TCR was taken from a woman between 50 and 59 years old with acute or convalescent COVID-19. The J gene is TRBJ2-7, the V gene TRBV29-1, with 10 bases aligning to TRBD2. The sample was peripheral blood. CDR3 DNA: TGCAGCGTCCGGGGCGCTAGCGGGAGATACGAGCAGTACTTC. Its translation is CSVRGASGRYEQYF.